This T cell receptor (beta chain) was profiled in a study of cytomegalovirus exposure and HLA in healthy donors (dated by TCRdb to the late 2010s). Regarding the research as a whole: A later analysis indicated that the 95 to 150 validation repertoires were generated on the platform also employed for the roughly 720 repertoires of the first cohort. The study aimed to test whether cataloging public T cell receptors could reveal signatures of past pathogen exposure. A separate validation cohort of 100 to 150 different subjects was used in addition to the approximately 610-subject first cohort. The study combined high-throughput TCR immunosequencing, statistical association of individual TCRs with disease status, and machine learning to predict cytomegalovirus infection status. Broader findings and caveats from the paper: It was suggested by the authors that the approach could potentially be generalized to other disease states and immunological phenotypes. Most TCR sequences were observed very rarely across donors, whereas some public TCRs were present in many individuals. A later analysis had no HLA typing for the validation cohort, so co-occurrence there was scored across all 110 or so repertoires. In vitro tests confirmed that a few of the cytomegalovirus-associated TCR beta chains recognize cytomegalovirus antigens. The classifier was reported to diagnose cytomegalovirus status with high specificity and sensitivity in both the original and validation cohorts. A total of 150 to 200 TCR beta chains were listed by the study as associated with cytomegalovirus. In a later analysis, TCRs clustered in the first cohort were found to also tend to co-occur in the approximately 120 validation repertoires, with 94% of cluster scores above 0.

To prepare the library, the immunoSEQ multiplex PCR assay was applied. The study's processing was this. A statistical classification framework was built to diagnose cytomegalovirus status from the catalog of TCR beta chain sequences. TCRdb retrieved this table from immuneACCESS and kept in-frame rearrangements only. Not all clones are present; in checked studies, unresolved V genes account for under half, and no reason is known for the remainder. That table gives V, J and clone size, and the DNA gave D and trimming. The sample profile shows 280,000 or so clones; roughly 90% of them were found once. Around 0.92% of the sample comes from the top ten. The germline ends are 14 bases apart after V is trimmed by 4 bases and J by 4 bases. The germline V gene specifies LGHNA as CDR1 and YSLEER as CDR2. Counted from cysteine to phenylalanine, this CDR3 has 16 amino acids. Of the read, only the CDR3 DNA is kept; its 48 bases are in frame from base 1.

This clone was detected a few times. Its antigen is unknown. No clone much larger than this one lies a single base away; base qualities are absent. Separate from the approximately 690-subject first cohort, the validation cohort of 95 to 150 subjects was the group to which the donors belonged. The chain was built from TRBV4-3 and TRBJ2-6; matching of 5 bases hints at TRBD2 as the D gene. The sample was PBMCs. The source is a woman aged 18-29 years in good health and CMV-seronegative. The DNA reads as follows: TGCGCCAGCAGCCTCCAAGGTTCGGGGGGGGCCAACGTCCTGACTTTC. Translated, it gives CASSLQGSGGANVLTF.